Shown below are 7 T cell receptor beta chains from a single sample sequenced in a study of shared clonotypes between healthy human individuals (dated by TCRdb to 2018 to 2021). Library preparation used the immunoSEQ multiplex PCR assay. TCRdb's version of the immuneACCESS table is confined to in-frame rearrangements and falls short of the full clone set. An unresolved V gene accounts for under half of the shortfall where checked; the remainder is of unknown origin. A total of over a million clones appear in this sample, about 80% of them only once. 0.61% of the sample is held by the ten biggest clonotypes. The material sequenced was memory CD4+ T cells from PBMCs. This specimen's cell subset or site label, per the study, means: CD45RA-negative fraction. Receptor source: a man aged 18-30 years in good health. Some clones in this sample may be carry-over from other donors' samples.

As regards this clone: A far larger clone is one base from this, pointing to a likely read error. At the DNA level, this CDR3 is encoded by other sequences in the same sample as well. The V gene is TRBV30, the J gene TRBJ2-2; TRBD2 agrees at 11 bases. Per germline, CDR1 GTSNPN and CDR2 SVGIG (reference sequence). There are 18 residues in the CDR3. The CDR3 DNA sequence: TGTGCCTGGACCCCCCGGTGGCTAGCGGGAGGAAGTCACGGGGAGCTGTTCTTT. It is translated as CAWTPRWLAGGSHGELFF.

As regards this clone: Different DNA sequences within this sample yield the same CDR3. The genes are TRBV7-9 and TRBJ2-1; 8 bases agree with TRBD1. The CDR3 consists of 14 residues. J gave up 4 bases and V 5 bases, and 4 bases lay outside the gene matches. Per germline, CDR1 SEHNR and CDR2 FQNEAQ (reference sequence). The CDR3 loop reads CASSPRQGYNEQFF. Written as DNA, the CDR3 is TGTGCCAGCAGCCCGCGACAGGGGTACAATGAGCAGTTCTTC.

The rearrangement joins TRBV9 to TRBJ2-7, with TRBD1 matching over 8 bases. Germline values: CDR1 SGDLS, CDR2 YYNGEE. The CDR3 is 15 residues long. With V trimmed by 0 bases and J by 7 bases, 9 bases remained unmatched. The CDR3 DNA reads TGTGCCAGCAGCGTAGGCGGACAGGGTCGGTTAGAGCAGTACTTC. Translation gives CASSVGGQGRLEQYF.

This clone was found a few times. Relative to the germline gene, one junction end is altered; a read error may explain this. This chain joins TRBV18 and TRBJ1-2, with a tentative D call TRBD1 (5 bases). The germline CDR1 and CDR2 sequences are KGHSH and LQKENI. This CDR3 contains 14 residues. The DNA of the CDR3 is TGTGCCAGTTCACCAGGTCAGCGACAGCATGGCTACACCTTC. It codes for CASSPGQRQHGYTF.

The CDR3 loop is CASSGDPGRGGYTF. CDR3 in DNA: TGTGCCAGCAGCGGGGACCCCGGGCGAGGGGGCTACACCTTC. The chain couples TRBV5-4 to TRBJ1-2; TRBD1 might be the D (5 bases). Between the trimmed V and J ends, which lost 4 bases and 8 bases, there was a span of 18 bases. CDR1 is SGHNT, CDR2 YYREEE, per germline (reference sequence). CDR3 length: 14 amino acids.

The V and J genes are TRBV28 and TRBJ1-5; D is possibly TRBD1 (5 bases). The V end lost 3 bases, the J end lost 11 bases, and 14 bases lay between the germline ends. The germline gives CDR1 MDHEN, CDR2 SYDVKM. This CDR3 contains 13 residues. Written as DNA, the CDR3 is TGTGCCAGCAGTTTTTATAGGGGAGCAGCCCAGCATTTT. Its translation: CASSFYRGAAQHF.

The chain employs TRBV10-2 and TRBJ2-7; 10 bases are shared with TRBD2. Per the germline V gene, CDR1 is WSHSY and CDR2 is SAAADI. Trimming took 7 bases from V and 7 from J; bases not matched to a gene: 10. This CDR3 is built from 14 residues. The CDR3 loop reads CASKPGLATWEQYF. CDR3 DNA: TGCGCCAGCAAACCGGGACTAGCGACGTGGGAGCAGTACTTC.